This note documents a single TCR beta chain sequence. This record comes from a study of blood T cell repertoires in COVID-19. Study overall: PBMCs, B-cell-depleted T cells, or T cells provided the cDNA or gDNA that made up the material.

The data were produced by immunoSEQ multiplex PCR, yet TCRdb's version contains in-frame clones alone and is incomplete. The sample holds a few hundred thousand clones, less than 90% seen once. Deletions cut 5 bases from V and 4 bases from J, with 15 bases between. The CDR3 is 14 residues long. Germline CDR1 is MDHEN and CDR2 is SYDVKM. This sequence was found in a man aged 25-45 years with active or convalescent COVID-19. The chain couples TRBV28 to TRBJ2-7, with D perhaps TRBD2 (5 bases). Sequencing was done on a sample of peripheral blood. CDR3 nucleotides: TGTGCCAGCAGTCTTCGGTCGGAGCGGTACGAGCAGTACTTC. Amino acids: CASSLRSERYEQYF.